The 23 T cell receptor beta chains given below trace back to one sample, sequenced in a study of OX40 agonist ivuxolimab in advanced cancers. The data were produced by immunoSEQ multiplex PCR, yet TCRdb's version contains in-frame clones alone and is incomplete. The sample yields about 59,000 clones, around 83% seen once. This sample comprised CD4+ or CD8+ T cells sorted from blood, obtained in a trial of the OX40 agonist ivuxolimab. The receptor set was obtained from an adult with an advanced solid tumor such as melanoma, head and neck, liver or kidney cancer.

The V and J genes are TRBV6-5 and TRBJ1-3; D remains ambiguous. There are 15 residues in the CDR3. The V gene's germline CDR1 is MNHEY and CDR2 SVGAGI. The germline V and J ends were trimmed by 5 bases and 0 bases, with 11 bases remaining between them. The CDR3 loop reads CASSAGFLSGNTIYF. CDR3 nucleotide sequence: TGTGCCAGCAGTGCCGGGTTCCTCTCTGGAAACACCATATATTTT.

The chain links TRBV5-6 to TRBJ2-5; the D is unclear. The CDR3 consists of 11 residues. Germline values: CDR1 SGHDT, CDR2 YYEEEE. V was pared by 1 base and J by 4 bases, with 2 bases between. The CDR3 loop is CASSLLETQYF. The CDR3 bases are TGTGCCAGCAGCTTGTTAGAGACCCAGTACTTC.

The CDR3 reads CASSLGRILATGELFF. Written as DNA, the CDR3 is TGTGCCAGCAGCTTAGGCAGGATTCTTGCCACCGGGGAGCTGTTTTTT. The chain uses TRBV13 and TRBJ2-2; D is unresolved. The CDR3 runs to 16 residues. Trimming took off 0 bases at V and 4 bases at J, with 12 bases between the two ends. CDR1 and CDR2 (germline): PRHDT, FYEKMQ (reference sequence).

This clone was seen just once. This chain joins TRBV11-3 and TRBJ2-3, with D hard to call. The CDR3 length is 13 residues. With 0 bases removed from V and 3 bases from J, the gap between germline ends came to 4 bases. Germline V gives CDR1 SGHNT, CDR2 YENEEA. The CDR3 coding sequence is TGTGCCAGCAGCTTAGAAGGGACAGATACGCAGTATTTT. It is translated as CASSLEGTDTQYF.

CDR3 region: CASSLEAGSGEQFF. The CDR3 coding sequence is TGCGCCAGCAGCTTGGAAGCAGGGAGCGGTGAGCAGTTCTTC. The V call is TRBV5-1, the J call TRBJ2-1, with D possibly being TRBD1 or TRBD2 (5 bases each). From germline, CDR1 is SGHRS and CDR2 YFSETQ. This CDR3 contains 14 residues. V lost 0 bases, J lost 9 bases, and 13 bases lay in between.

The chain has TRBV6-1 and TRBJ2-1; the match to TRBD1 covers 9 bases. Germline-derived CDR1 and CDR2 are MNHNS and SASEGT. J lost 7 bases, V lost 0 bases, and 4 bases had no gene match. This CDR3 comprises 15 residues. In nucleotides, the CDR3 is TGTGCCAGCAGTGAAGCGCAACAGGGGGCGAATGAGCAGTTCTTC. It translates to CASSEAQQGANEQFF.

The chain uses TRBV15 and TRBJ1-2, with a possible D match to TRBD1 (5 bases). This CDR3 is 14 amino acids long. CDR1 and CDR2 from the germline V gene are LNHNV and YYDKDF (reference sequence). Trimming took 3 bases from V and 8 from J, leaving 16 bases between them. The CDR3 loop is CATSSHGEGIGYTF. The CDR3 nucleotides read TGTGCCACCAGCAGCCATGGGGAGGGGATAGGCTACACCTTC.

This clone has a handful of counts. This chain joins TRBV18 and TRBJ1-2; 11 bases line up with TRBD1. Trimming removed 3 bases from V and 3 bases from J; junction bases left unmatched: 3. Germline V lookup: CDR1 KGHSH, CDR2 LQKENI. The CDR3 has 15 amino acids. This CDR3 is CASSPGTGGYYGYTF. The DNA of the CDR3 is TGTGCCAGCTCACCGGGGACAGGGGGGTACTATGGCTACACCTTC.

J is TRBJ1-3 and V is TRBV15; D is unclear. Trimming cost V 0 bases and J 0 bases, with 6 bases left between them. This CDR3 spans 15 amino acids. From germline, CDR1 is LNHNV and CDR2 YYDKDF (reference sequence). CDR3 coding DNA: TGTGCCACCAGCAGAGACAGGCTCTCTGGAAACACCATATATTTT. It is translated as CATSRDRLSGNTIYF.

V is TRBV29-1 and J is TRBJ2-1; TRBD2 agrees at 8 bases. The CDR3 extends over 15 amino acids. In germline, CDR1 is SQVTM, CDR2 ANQGSEA. The V gene end was trimmed by 1 base and the J gene end by 9 bases; junction bases not matched to a gene: 11. The CDR3 DNA is TGCAGCGTTGAAGGGTCCAGCGGGAGTCGGAGTGAGCAGTTCTTC. Protein product: CSVEGSSGSRSEQFF.

This clone has more than one count but fewer than ten. This chain uses TRBV2 with TRBJ2-5; D uncertain. CDR1 is SNHLY and CDR2 is FYNNEI in the germline V gene. Trimming stripped 1 base from V and 4 bases from J, with 10 bases between. The CDR3 loop spans 14 amino acids. CDR3 bases: TGTGCCAGCAGTGAAGAAAGCATTGGAGAGACCCAGTACTTC. This codes for CASSEESIGETQYF.

The chain couples TRBV6-1 to TRBJ2-7; D assignment may be TRBD1 or TRBD2 (5 bases each). Trimming shortened V by 4 bases and J by 3 bases, and 16 bases separated the two germline ends. Germline loops: CDR1 MNHNS, CDR2 SASEGT. This CDR3 is built from 15 residues. In DNA, the CDR3 is TGTGCCAGCAGTGTCAACCCTCGGGACCACTACGAGCAGTACTTC. The encoded protein is CASSVNPRDHYEQYF.

This chain uses TRBV30 with TRBJ2-1; D is undetermined. Germline V CDR1 and CDR2: GTSNPN, SVGIG (reference sequence). The CDR3 consists of 19 residues. The ends were cut back, 0 bases at V and 0 bases at J, with 21 bases in the middle. The CDR3 here is CAWSVLRPSQLSSYNEQFF. CDR3 sequence (DNA): TGTGCCTGGAGTGTACTTCGCCCCTCCCAACTGAGCTCCTACAATGAGCAGTTCTTC. Based on the CDR3 plus reference TRBV30 and TRBJ2-1, the full variable domain is SQTIHQWPATLVQPVGSPLSLECTVEGTSNPNLYWYRQAAGRGLQLLFYSVGIGQISSEVPQNLSASRPQDRQFILSSKKLLLSDSGFYLCAWSVLRPSQLSSYNEQFFGPGTRLTVL.

The chain couples TRBV2 to TRBJ2-7, with 7 bases that match TRBD2. The CDR3 loop spans 12 amino acids. V dropped 8 bases and J dropped 3; count of bases not matched to a gene: 4. Germline lookup yields CDR1 SNHLY and CDR2 FYNNEI. The CDR3 protein is CASLRDYYEQYF. The CDR3 DNA is TGTGCCAGCCTCCGGGACTACTACGAGCAGTACTTC.

The V call is TRBV19, the J call TRBJ2-6; 10 bases are a match to TRBD1. J gave up 3 bases and V 6 bases, and 2 bases lay outside the gene matches. Germline CDR1 and CDR2: LNHDA and SQIVND (reference sequence). This CDR3 region has 15 residues. The DNA of the CDR3 is TGTGCCAGTAGGACAGGGGGCGGTGGGGCCAACGTCCTGACTTTC. Its translation: CASRTGGGGANVLTF.

The chain recombines TRBV7-2 with TRBJ2-7; TRBD1 aligns across 7 bases. The CDR3 runs to 15 residues. CDR1 is SGHTA, CDR2 FQGNSA, per germline. V shed 5 bases and J 0 bases; nucleotides not matched to a gene: 7. The CDR3: CASSPGGTVSYEQYF. DNA for the CDR3: TGTGCCAGCAGCCCGGGTGGGACAGTCTCCTACGAGCAGTACTTC.

V usage is TRBV28 and J usage is TRBJ2-3; 8 bases are shared with TRBD1. Germline CDR1 and CDR2: MDHEN and SYDVKM. This CDR3 comprises 16 residues. V lost 6 bases to trimming and J lost 0 bases; unmatched junction nucleotides: 8. CDR3 protein: CASSPGGRLSTDTQYF. The CDR3 region has the DNA TGTGCCAGCAGCCCAGGGGGCAGACTTAGCACAGATACGCAGTATTTT.

The J gene is TRBJ1-4, the V gene TRBV15; the D gene is possibly TRBD1 (6 bases). V lost 0 bases, J lost 6 bases, and 11 bases lay in between. Germline V gene sequence: CDR1 LNHNV, CDR2 YYDKDF (reference sequence). The CDR3 consists of 15 residues. The CDR3 DNA sequence: TGTGCCACCAGCAGAGACACAGGGATGGATGAAAAACTGTTTTTT. Protein product: CATSRDTGMDEKLFF.

This clone came up many times. The chain links TRBV15 to TRBJ2-1; D possibly matches TRBD1 or TRBD2 (5 bases each). The CDR3 is made up of 14 amino acids. Per germline, CDR1 LNHNV and CDR2 YYDKDF (reference sequence). The V end was cut by 4 bases, the J end by 5 bases, with 12 bases between. DNA of the CDR3: TGTGCCACCAGCATTGACCGGGACCACAATGAGCAGTTCTTC. This encodes CATSIDRDHNEQFF.

V gene TRBV19 combines with J gene TRBJ2-7; the match to TRBD2 covers 7 bases. Germline loops: CDR1 LNHDA, CDR2 SQIVND (reference sequence). This CDR3 has 16 amino acids. The trim removed 5 bases at V and 3 bases at J, leaving 13 bases unmatched. CDR3 region: CASSSLGREDGYEQYF. For the CDR3, the DNA is TGTGCCAGTAGTTCGCTGGGGAGGGAGGATGGCTACGAGCAGTACTTC.

The chain combines TRBV27 with TRBJ2-3, with D perhaps matching TRBD1 (6 bases). This CDR3 contains 15 residues. Trimming removed 2 bases at V and 1 base at J, with 10 bases between. From germline, CDR1 is MNHEY and CDR2 SMNVEV (reference sequence). The CDR3, as DNA: TGTGCCAGCAGTTTAGCAGGGGCGGGCACAGATACGCAGTATTTT. It is translated as CASSLAGAGTDTQYF.

The gene calls are TRBV29-1 and TRBJ1-1, with 7 bases fitting TRBD1. The V and J ends lost 4 bases and 3 bases, in that order; junction bases with no gene match: 11. The germline V gene encodes CDR1 SQVTM and CDR2 ANQGSEA. The CDR3 consists of 15 residues. The CDR3 spells CSVAVEGAWDTEAFF. The CDR3, as DNA: TGCAGCGTTGCCGTGGAGGGGGCCTGGGACACTGAAGCTTTCTTT.

J is TRBJ2-7 and V is TRBV7-2; D may be TRBD1 or TRBD2 (7 bases each). V dropped 5 bases and J dropped 3 bases, with 14 bases sitting between them. Germline V gives CDR1 SGHTA, CDR2 FQGNSA. The CDR3 spans 14 residues. The CDR3 DNA sequence: TGTGCCAGCAGCAAGCAGGGGGGGGACTACGAGCAGTACTTC. It translates to CASSKQGGDYEQYF.